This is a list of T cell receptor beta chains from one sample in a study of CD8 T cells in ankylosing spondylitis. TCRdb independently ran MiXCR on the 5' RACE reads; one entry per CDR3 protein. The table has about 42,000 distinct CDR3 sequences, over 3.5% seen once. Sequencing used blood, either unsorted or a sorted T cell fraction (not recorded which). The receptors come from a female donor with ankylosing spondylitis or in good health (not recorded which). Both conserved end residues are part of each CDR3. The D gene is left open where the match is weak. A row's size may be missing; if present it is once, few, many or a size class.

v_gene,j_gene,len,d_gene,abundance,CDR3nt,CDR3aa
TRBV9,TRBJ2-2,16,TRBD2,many,TGTGCCAGCAGCGTCAACCAGCGGGGGAACACCGGGGAGCTGTTTTTT,CASSVNQRGNTGELFF
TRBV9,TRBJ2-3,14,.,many,TGTGCCAGCAGCGCCTACTGGGGCACAGATACGCAGTATTTT,CASSAYWGTDTQYF
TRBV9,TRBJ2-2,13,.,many,TGTGCCAGCAGCGTAGACGGTAACGGGGAGCTGTTTTTT,CASSVDGNGELFF
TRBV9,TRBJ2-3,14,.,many,TGTGCCAGCAGCGGGGGGGGGCCGACAGATACGCAGTATTTT,CASSGGGPTDTQYF
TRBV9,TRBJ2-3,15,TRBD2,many,TGTGCCAGCAGCGATAGCGGGGCTAGCACAGATACGCAGTATTTT,CASSDSGASTDTQYF
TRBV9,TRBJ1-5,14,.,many,TGTGCCAGCAGCGTAGGGGCAGGTAATCAGCCCCAGCATTTT,CASSVGAGNQPQHF
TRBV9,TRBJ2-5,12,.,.,TGTGCCAGCAGCGCGGCCTCGGAGACCCAGTACTTC,CASSAASETQYF
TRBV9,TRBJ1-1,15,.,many,TGTGCCAGCAGCCGACCGGACGGGAGCGACACTGAAGCTTTCTTT,CASSRPDGSDTEAFF
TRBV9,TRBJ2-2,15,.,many,TGTGCCAGCAGCGGAGGGGGAGGCTACACCGGGGAGCTGTTTTTT,CASSGGGGYTGELFF
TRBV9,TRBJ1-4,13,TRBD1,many,TGTGCCAGCAGGGGACAGGGGGGTGAAAAACTGTTTTTT,CASRGQGGEKLFF
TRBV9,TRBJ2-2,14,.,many,TGTGCCAGCAGCGGGCGGTGGAACACCGGGGAGCTGTTTTTT,CASSGRWNTGELFF
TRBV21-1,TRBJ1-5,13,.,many,TGTGCCAGCAGCACAGGGATGGGTCAGCCCCAGCATTTT,CASSTGMGQPQHF
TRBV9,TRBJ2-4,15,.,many,TGTGCCAGCAGCGGGGGCAACCTGGCCAAAAACATTCAGTACTTC,CASSGGNLAKNIQYF
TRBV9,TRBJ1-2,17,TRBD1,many,TGTGCCAGCAGCGTAGGGACAGGGAGATGGAGAGACTATGGCTACACCTTC,CASSVGTGRWRDYGYTF
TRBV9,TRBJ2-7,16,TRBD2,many,TGTGCCAGCAGCGTAGGAGCGGGGGTTACATCCTACGAGCAGTACTTC,CASSVGAGVTSYEQYF
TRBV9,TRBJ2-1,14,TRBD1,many,TGTGCCAGCAGCGCCCGTGGGGACAGGGAGGAGCAGTTCTTC,CASSARGDREEQFF
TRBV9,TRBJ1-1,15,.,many,TGTGCCAGCAGCGCCGGACAGCTCTTTGCCACTGAAGCTTTCTTT,CASSAGQLFATEAFF
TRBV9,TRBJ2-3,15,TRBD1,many,TGTGCCAGCAGCGTAGAGACAGGGTACACAGATACGCAGTATTTT,CASSVETGYTDTQYF
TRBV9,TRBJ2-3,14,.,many,TGTGCCAGCACCGAGGGGGGGGCCACAGATACGCAGTATTTT,CASTEGGATDTQYF
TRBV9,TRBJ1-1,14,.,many,TGTGCCAGCAGCGCCAGGGCTATGAACACTGAAGCTTTCTTT,CASSARAMNTEAFF
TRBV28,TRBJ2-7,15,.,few,TGTGCCAGTCCTACTGGGTGGGAGTTCTCCTACGAGCAGTACTTC,CASPTGWEFSYEQYF
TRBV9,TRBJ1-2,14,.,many,TGTGCCAGCAGCGTAGGGGATTTTTCCTATGGCTACACCTTC,CASSVGDFSYGYTF
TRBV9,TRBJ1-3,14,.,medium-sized,TGTGCCAGCAGCGCCCGGGACAATGGAAACACCATATATTTT,CASSARDNGNTIYF
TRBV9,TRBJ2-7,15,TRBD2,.,TGTGCCAGCAGCGTAGCCCTAGCGGGGACCTACGAGCAGTACTTC,CASSVALAGTYEQYF
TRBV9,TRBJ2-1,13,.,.,TGTGCCAGCGCCCGGGGGAGCTACAATGAGCAGTTCTTC,CASARGSYNEQFF
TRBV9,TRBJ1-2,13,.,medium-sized,TGTGCCAGCACCCAGAGGCTCCGTGATGGCTACACCTTC,CASTQRLRDGYTF
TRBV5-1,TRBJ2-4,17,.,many,TGCGCCAGCAGCTCAGGACAGATCGAACTAGCCAAAAACATTCAGTACTTC,CASSSGQIELAKNIQYF
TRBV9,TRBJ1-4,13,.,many,TGTGCCAGCAGCGATCGGACGGCTGAAAAACTGTTTTTT,CASSDRTAEKLFF
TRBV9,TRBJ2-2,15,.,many,TGTGCCAGCAGCGTAGAGAGTCGGAAGACCGGGGAGCTGTTTTTT,CASSVESRKTGELFF
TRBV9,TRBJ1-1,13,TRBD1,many,TGTGCCAGCAGCGTTACAGGGGGCACTGAAGCTTTCTTT,CASSVTGGTEAFF
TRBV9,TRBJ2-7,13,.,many,TGTGCCAGCAGCGTAGAGGACAGCGGCGAGCAGTACTTC,CASSVEDSGEQYF
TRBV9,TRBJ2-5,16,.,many,TGTGCCAGCAGCGGAGGGGTGGCCCTGGTGGCAGAGACCCAGTACTTC,CASSGGVALVAETQYF
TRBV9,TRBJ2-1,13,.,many,TGTGCCAGCAGCGTGAAACAGGGCTATGAGCAGTTCTTC,CASSVKQGYEQFF
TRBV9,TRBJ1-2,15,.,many,TGTGCCAGCAGCGTAGGGACAAATCCGAACTATGGCTACACCTTC,CASSVGTNPNYGYTF
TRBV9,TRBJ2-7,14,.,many,TGTGCCAGCAGCGTAGACCTTCAAACCTACGAGCAGTACTTC,CASSVDLQTYEQYF
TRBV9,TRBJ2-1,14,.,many,TGTGCCAGCAGCCCCCGTGAAGTCTACAATGAGCAGTTCTTC,CASSPREVYNEQFF
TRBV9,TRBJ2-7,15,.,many,TGTGCCAGCAGCCCCCGTGGGGTGATCACCTACGAGCAGTACTTC,CASSPRGVITYEQYF
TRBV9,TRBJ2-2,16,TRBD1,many,TGTGCCAGCAGCTTACGGACAGGGGGGTTATCCGGGGAGCTGTTTTTT,CASSLRTGGLSGELFF
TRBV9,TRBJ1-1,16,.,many,TGTGCCAGCAGCGTAGCTAAAGCGGGGCTGGGTACTGAAGCTTTCTTT,CASSVAKAGLGTEAFF
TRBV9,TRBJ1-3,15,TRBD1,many,TGTGCCAGCAGCGGGACAGGGTTAACTGGAAACACCATATATTTT,CASSGTGLTGNTIYF
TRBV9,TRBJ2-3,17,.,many,TGTGCCAGCAGCGTAGCGGCTAGTGCATCTAGCACAGATACGCAGTATTTT,CASSVAASASSTDTQYF
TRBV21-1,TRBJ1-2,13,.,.,TGTGCCAGCAGCCCGGGGAAGTGGGATGGCTACACCTTC,CASSPGKWDGYTF
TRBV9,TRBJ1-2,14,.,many,TGTGCCAGCAGCGGTGGCCCCGCTAAGTATGGCTACACCTTC,CASSGGPAKYGYTF
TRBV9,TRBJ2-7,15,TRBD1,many,TGTGCCAGCAGCCGAGGAGCGGACAGGTTTTACGAGCAGTACTTC,CASSRGADRFYEQYF
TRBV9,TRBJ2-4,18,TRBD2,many,TGTGCCAGCAGCCCTCGGGCTAGCGGGGGGTTAGCCAAAAACATTCAGTACTTC,CASSPRASGGLAKNIQYF
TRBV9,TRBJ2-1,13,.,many,TGTGCCAGCAGCGTAGCGGCAGGCAATGAGCAGTTCTTC,CASSVAAGNEQFF
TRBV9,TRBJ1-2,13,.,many,TGTGCCAGCAGCGTAGGAAGGACCTATGGCTACACCTTC,CASSVGRTYGYTF
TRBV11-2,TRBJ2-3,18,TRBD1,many,TGTGCCAGCAGCCCAACTCCGGGACAGGGGAGGAGCACAGATACGCAGTATTTT,CASSPTPGQGRSTDTQYF